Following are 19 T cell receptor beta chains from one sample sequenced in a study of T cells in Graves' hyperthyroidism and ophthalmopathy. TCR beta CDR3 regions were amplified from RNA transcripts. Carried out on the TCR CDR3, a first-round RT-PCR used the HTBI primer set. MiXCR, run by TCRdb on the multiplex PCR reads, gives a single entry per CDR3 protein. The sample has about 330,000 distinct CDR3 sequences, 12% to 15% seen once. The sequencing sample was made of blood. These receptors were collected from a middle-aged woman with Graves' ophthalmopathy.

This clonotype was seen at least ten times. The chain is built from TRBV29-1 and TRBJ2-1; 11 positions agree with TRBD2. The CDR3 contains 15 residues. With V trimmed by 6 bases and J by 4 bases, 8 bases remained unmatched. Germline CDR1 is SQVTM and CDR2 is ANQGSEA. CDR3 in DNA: TGCAGCGTCCGATCCCTAGCGGGAGGTTACAATGAGCAGTTCTTC. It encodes CSVRSLAGGYNEQFF.

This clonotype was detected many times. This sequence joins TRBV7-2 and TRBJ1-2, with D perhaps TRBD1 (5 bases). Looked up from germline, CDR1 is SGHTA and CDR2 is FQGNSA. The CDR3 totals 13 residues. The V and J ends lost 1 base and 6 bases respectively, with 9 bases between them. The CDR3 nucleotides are TGTGCCAGCAGCTTAGTGAGAGGGGATGGCTACACCTTC. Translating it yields CASSLVRGDGYTF.

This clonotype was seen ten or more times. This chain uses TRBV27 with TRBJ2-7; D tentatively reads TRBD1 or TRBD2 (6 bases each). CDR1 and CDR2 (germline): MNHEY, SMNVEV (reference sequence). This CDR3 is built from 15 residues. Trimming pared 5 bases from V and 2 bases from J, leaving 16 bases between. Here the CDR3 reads CASSRVGGDAYEQYF. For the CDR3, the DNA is TGTGCCAGCAGTCGGGTGGGGGGCGATGCCTACGAGCAGTACTTC.

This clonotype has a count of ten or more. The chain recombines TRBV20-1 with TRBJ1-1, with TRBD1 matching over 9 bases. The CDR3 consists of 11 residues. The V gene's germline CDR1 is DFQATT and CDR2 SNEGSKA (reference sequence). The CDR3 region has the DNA TGCAGCGGACAGGGGAAAACTGAAGCTTTCTTT. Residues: CSGQGKTEAFF.

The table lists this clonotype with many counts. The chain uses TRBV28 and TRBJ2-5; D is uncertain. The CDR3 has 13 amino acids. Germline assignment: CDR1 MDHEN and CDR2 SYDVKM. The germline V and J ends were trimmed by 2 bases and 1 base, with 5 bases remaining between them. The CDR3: CASSLHSQETQYF. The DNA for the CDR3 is TGTGCCAGCAGTTTACACAGCCAAGAGACCCAGTACTTC.

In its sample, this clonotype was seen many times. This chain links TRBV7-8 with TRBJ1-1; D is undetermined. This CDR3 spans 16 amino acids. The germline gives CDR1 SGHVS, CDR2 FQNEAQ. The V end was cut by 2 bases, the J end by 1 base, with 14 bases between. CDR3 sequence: CASSLFRRVGNTEAFF. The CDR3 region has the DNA TGTGCCAGCAGCTTATTCCGGCGGGTAGGGAACACTGAAGCTTTCTTT.

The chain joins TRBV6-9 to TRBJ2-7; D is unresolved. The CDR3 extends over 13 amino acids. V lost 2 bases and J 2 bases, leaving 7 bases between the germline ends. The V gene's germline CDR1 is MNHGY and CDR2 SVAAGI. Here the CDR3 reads CASSYGNAYEQYF. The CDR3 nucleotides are TGTGCCAGCAGTTATGGTAATGCCTACGAGCAGTACTTC.

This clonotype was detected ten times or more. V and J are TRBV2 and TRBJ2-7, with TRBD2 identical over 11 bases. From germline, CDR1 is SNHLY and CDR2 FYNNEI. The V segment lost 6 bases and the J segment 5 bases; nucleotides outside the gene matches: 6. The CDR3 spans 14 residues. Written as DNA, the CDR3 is TGTGCCAGCAGCGTAGCGGGGGGGCTCGACGAGCAGTACTTC. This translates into CASSVAGGLDEQYF. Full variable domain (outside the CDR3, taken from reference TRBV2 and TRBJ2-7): EPEVTQTPSHQVTQMGQEVILRCVPISNHLYFYWYRQILGQKVEFLVSFYNNEISEKSEIFDDQFSVERPDGSNFTLKIRSTKLEDSAMYFCASSVAGGLDEQYFGPGTRLTVT.

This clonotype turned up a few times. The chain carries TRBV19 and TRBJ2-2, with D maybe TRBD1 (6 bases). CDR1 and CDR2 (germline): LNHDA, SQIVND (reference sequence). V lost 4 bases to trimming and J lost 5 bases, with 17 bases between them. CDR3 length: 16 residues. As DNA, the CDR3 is TGTGCCAGTAGTAACCCGACAGGTTCCGGGACCGGGGAGCTGTTTTTT. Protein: CASSNPTGSGTGELFF.

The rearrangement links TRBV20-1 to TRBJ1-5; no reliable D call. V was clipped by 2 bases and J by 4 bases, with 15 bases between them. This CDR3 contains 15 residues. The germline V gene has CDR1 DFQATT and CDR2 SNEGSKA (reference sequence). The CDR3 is CSARRPRAPNQPQHF. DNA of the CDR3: TGCAGTGCTAGAAGACCCCGGGCCCCAAATCAGCCCCAGCATTTT.

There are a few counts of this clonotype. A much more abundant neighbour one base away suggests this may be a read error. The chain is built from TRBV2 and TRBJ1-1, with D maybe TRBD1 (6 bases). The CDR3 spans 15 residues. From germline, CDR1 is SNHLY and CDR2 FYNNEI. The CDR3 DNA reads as TGTGTCAGCAGTTCAAGCCGGGGGCAGAATACTGAAGCTTTCTTT. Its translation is CVSSSSRGQNTEAFF.

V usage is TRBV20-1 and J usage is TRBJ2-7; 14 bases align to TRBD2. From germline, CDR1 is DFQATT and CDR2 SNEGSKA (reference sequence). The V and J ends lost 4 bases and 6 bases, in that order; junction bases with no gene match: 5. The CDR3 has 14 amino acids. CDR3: CSAKPGLAGVEQYF. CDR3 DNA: TGCAGTGCTAAGCCGGGACTAGCGGGGGTCGAGCAGTACTTC.

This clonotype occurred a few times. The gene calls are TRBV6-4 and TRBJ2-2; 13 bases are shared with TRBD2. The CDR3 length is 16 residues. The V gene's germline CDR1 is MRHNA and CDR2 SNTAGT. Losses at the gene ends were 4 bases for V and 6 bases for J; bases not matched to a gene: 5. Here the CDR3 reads CASSGRLAGGPGELFF. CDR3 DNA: TGTGCCAGCAGTGGGAGACTAGCGGGAGGTCCCGGGGAGCTGTTTTTT.

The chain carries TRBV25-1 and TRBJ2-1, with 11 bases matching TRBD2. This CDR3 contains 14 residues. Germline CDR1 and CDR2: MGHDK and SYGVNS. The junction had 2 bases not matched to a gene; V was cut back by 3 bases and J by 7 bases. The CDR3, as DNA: TGTGCCAGCAGTGACGGGACTAGCGGTAATGAGCAGTTCTTC. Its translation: CASSDGTSGNEQFF.

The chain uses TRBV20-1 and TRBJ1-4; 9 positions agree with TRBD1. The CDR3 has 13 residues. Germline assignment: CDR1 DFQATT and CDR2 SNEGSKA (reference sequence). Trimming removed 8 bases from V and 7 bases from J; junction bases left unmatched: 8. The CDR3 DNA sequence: TGCAGTACGACCGGGACAGGGAGTGAAAAACTGTTTTTT. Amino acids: CSTTGTGSEKLFF.

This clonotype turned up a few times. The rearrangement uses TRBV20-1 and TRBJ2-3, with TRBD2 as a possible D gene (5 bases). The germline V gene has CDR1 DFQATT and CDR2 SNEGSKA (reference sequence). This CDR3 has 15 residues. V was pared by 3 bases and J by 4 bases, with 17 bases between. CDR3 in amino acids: CSARLHGLPADTQYF. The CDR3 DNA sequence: TGCAGTGCTAGGTTGCACGGACTCCCAGCAGATACGCAGTATTTT.

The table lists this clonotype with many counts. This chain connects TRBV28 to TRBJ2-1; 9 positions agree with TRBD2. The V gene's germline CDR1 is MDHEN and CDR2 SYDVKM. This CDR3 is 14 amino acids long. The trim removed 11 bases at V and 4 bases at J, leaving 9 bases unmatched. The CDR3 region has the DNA TGTGCCCACTCACGCCTAGCGGGATACAATGAGCAGTTCTTC. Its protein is CAHSRLAGYNEQFF.

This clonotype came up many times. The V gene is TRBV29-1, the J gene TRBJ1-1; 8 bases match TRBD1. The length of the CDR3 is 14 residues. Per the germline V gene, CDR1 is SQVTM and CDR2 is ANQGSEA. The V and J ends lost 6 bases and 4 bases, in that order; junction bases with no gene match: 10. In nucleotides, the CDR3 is TGCAGCGTCGACAGGGGTGGTTACGGCACTGAAGCTTTCTTT. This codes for CSVDRGGYGTEAFF.

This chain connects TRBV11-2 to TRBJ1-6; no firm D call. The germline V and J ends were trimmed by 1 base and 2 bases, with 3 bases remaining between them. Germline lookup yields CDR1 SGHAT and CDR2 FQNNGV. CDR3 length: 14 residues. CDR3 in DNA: TGTGCCAGCAGCTTAGGGGCCTATAATTCACCCCTCCACTTT. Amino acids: CASSLGAYNSPLHF.